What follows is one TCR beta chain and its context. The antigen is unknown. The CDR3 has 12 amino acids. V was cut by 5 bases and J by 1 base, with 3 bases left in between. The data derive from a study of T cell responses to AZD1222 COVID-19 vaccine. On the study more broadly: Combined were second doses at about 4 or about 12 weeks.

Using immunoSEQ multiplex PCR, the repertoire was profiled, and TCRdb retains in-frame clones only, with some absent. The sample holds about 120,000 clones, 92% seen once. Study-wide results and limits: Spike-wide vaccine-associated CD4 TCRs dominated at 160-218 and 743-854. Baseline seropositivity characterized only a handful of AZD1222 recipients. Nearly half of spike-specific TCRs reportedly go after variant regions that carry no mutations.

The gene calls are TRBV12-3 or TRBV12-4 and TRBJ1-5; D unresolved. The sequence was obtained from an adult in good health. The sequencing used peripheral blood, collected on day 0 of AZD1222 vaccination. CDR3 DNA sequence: TGTGCCAGCAGTGAAAGCAATCAGCCCCAGCATTTT. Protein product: CASSESNQPQHF.